The 26 T cell receptor beta chains below were found in one sample sequenced in a study of a mutant IDH1 vaccine in newly diagnosed glioma. Their target antigens are unknown. Repertoires were generated with immunoSEQ multiplex PCR, while TCRdb's copy carries only in-frame clones and drops some. There are under 60,000 clones in the sample; 76% occur only once, and around 4.6% lies in the top ten. The time point denotes: week 47, end of study. Vaccination comprised doses that each held 300 ug of mutant IDH1 20-mer peptide, plus topical imiquimod. The source was PBMCs, collected from a glioma patient whose treatment included an IDH1 peptide vaccine. These receptors were obtained from a woman aged 40 to 49 with glioma. Some clones in this sample may be carry-over from other donors' samples.

This clone was counted a single time. The CDR3 here is CASSMSVSSTDTQYF. CDR3 coding DNA: TGTGCCAGTAGTATGAGCGTTTCTAGCACAGATACGCAGTATTTT. V usage is TRBV19 and J usage is TRBJ2-3, with D unresolved. This CDR3 spans 15 amino acids. The V end was cut by 3 bases, the J end by 0 bases, with 10 bases between. Germline values: CDR1 LNHDA, CDR2 SQIVND (reference sequence).

This clone was detected a few times. The chain recombines TRBV29-1 with TRBJ2-3; 9 bases are a match to TRBD2. Germline V gene data show CDR1 as SQVTM and CDR2 as ANQGSEA. CDR3 length equals 16 residues. V shed 3 bases and J 5 bases; nucleotides not matched to a gene: 12. CDR3 nucleotides: TGCAGCGTTGATGGGCTAGCGGGAAGGAAGGGAGATACGCAGTATTTT. Amino acid sequence: CSVDGLAGRKGDTQYF.

J is TRBJ2-3 and V is TRBV9, with D perhaps matching TRBD2 (6 bases). The V gene's germline CDR1 is SGDLS and CDR2 YYNGEE. V lost 3 bases to trimming and J lost 1 base, with 12 bases between them. The CDR3 runs to 15 residues. The CDR3 loop reads CASSAGSLGTDTQYF. In DNA form, the CDR3 reads TGTGCCAGCAGCGCCGGGAGTCTGGGCACAGATACGCAGTATTTT.

This clone was counted between two and nine times. The J gene is TRBJ2-7, the V gene TRBV18; TRBD1 is a possible D gene (5 bases). The germline V gene has CDR1 KGHSH and CDR2 LQKENI. The CDR3 contains 14 residues. V lost 3 bases and J 1 base, leaving 10 bases between the germline ends. CDR3 in DNA: TGTGCCAGCTCACCCGCCCCAGGGTCCTACGAGCAGTACTTC. Amino acids: CASSPAPGSYEQYF. Filled out from reference TRBV18 and TRBJ2-7, the complete variable domain reads NAGVMQNPRHLVRRRGQEARLRCSPMKGHSHVYWYRQLPEEGLKFMVYLQKENIIDESGMPKERFSAEFPKEGPSILRIQQVVRGDSAAYFCASSPAPGSYEQYFGPGTRLTVT.

J is TRBJ2-1 and V is TRBV9, with TRBD1 as a possible D gene (5 bases). The V end was cut by 0 bases, the J end by 7 bases, with 17 bases between. Germline values: CDR1 SGDLS, CDR2 YYNGEE. The CDR3 has 16 residues. DNA of the CDR3: TGTGCCAGCAGCGTAGGGGCAGAAGGGGCATATAATGAGCAGTTCTTC. It encodes CASSVGAEGAYNEQFF.

The chain links TRBV7-6 to TRBJ1-2; 8 bases are shared with TRBD1. The CDR3 is 15 amino acids. V lost 4 bases, J lost 0 bases, and 4 bases stayed unmatched. The germline V gene has CDR1 SGHVS and CDR2 FNYEAQ. The CDR3 bases are TGTGCCAGCAGCTCCGGACAGGGCCCTAACTATGGCTACACCTTC. Protein: CASSSGQGPNYGYTF.

The CDR3 loop reads CASSWDSNQPQHF. The CDR3, as DNA: TGTGCCAGCAGTTGGGATAGCAATCAGCCCCAGCATTTT. The chain recombines TRBV27 with TRBJ1-5; D gene uncertain. Trimming took off 4 bases at V and 0 bases at J, with 4 bases between the two ends. Per the germline V gene, CDR1 is MNHEY and CDR2 is SMNVEV (reference sequence). CDR3 length equals 13 residues.

V is TRBV2 and J is TRBJ2-7; tentatively, D is TRBD2 (7 bases). The CDR3 loop spans 14 amino acids. The germline V gene has CDR1 SNHLY and CDR2 FYNNEI. V shed 7 bases and J shed 5 bases, with 18 bases lying between them. This chain's CDR3 is CASTRWGGADEQYF. In nucleotides, the CDR3 is TGTGCCAGCACCCGATGGGGGGGCGCGGACGAGCAGTACTTC.

The V and J genes are TRBV28 and TRBJ1-5; possible D gene TRBD1, 5 bases. Germline CDR1 is MDHEN and CDR2 is SYDVKM. V was cut by 2 bases and J by 5 bases, with 10 bases left in between. The CDR3 spans 14 residues. The CDR3 region has the DNA TGTGCCAGCAGTTTAGGGGGTGGAGATCAGCCCCAGCATTTT. This gives the protein CASSLGGGDQPQHF.

The CDR3 here is CAWSGVGSPLHF. In DNA form, the CDR3 reads TGTGCCTGGAGTGGGGTGGGTTCACCCCTCCACTTT. The genes are TRBV30 and TRBJ1-6, with D uncertain. V lost 1 base and J lost 9, with 7 bases in between. CDR1 is GTSNPN and CDR2 is SVGIG in the germline V gene (reference sequence). The CDR3 totals 12 residues.

V is TRBV5-1 and J is TRBJ2-3, with 8 bases identical to TRBD1. Germline-derived CDR1 and CDR2 are SGHRS and YFSETQ. V trimming: 2 bases; J trimming: 6 bases; junction bases outside the gene matches: 11. The CDR3 runs 16 residues. The CDR3 loop reads CASSLTGGPVADTQYF. The CDR3 nucleotides read TGCGCCAGCAGCTTAACAGGGGGGCCCGTTGCGGATACGCAGTATTTT.

V usage is TRBV5-6 and J usage is TRBJ1-5; D is unresolved. V was clipped by 1 base and J by 4 bases, with 6 bases between them. The CDR3 runs 13 residues. Germline V gives CDR1 SGHDT, CDR2 YYEEEE. CDR3 DNA sequence: TGTGCCAGCAGCTTGACACTTAATCAGCCCCAGCATTTT. It yields the protein CASSLTLNQPQHF.

The rearrangement uses TRBV30 and TRBJ2-5, with a possible D match to TRBD2 (6 bases). Deletions cut 7 bases from V and 5 bases from J, with 17 bases between. Germline V CDR1 and CDR2: GTSNPN, SVGIG (reference sequence). The CDR3 has 13 residues. CDR3 bases: TGTGCCTACTCTAGCGCCCTAAAGGAGACCCAGTACTTC. It yields the protein CAYSSALKETQYF.

V and J are TRBV6-5 and TRBJ1-1; tentatively, D is TRBD1 (6 bases). V gave up 4 bases and J gave up 4 bases, with 10 bases separating them. CDR1 is MNHEY, CDR2 SVGAGI, per germline. The CDR3 runs 13 residues. CDR3 DNA: TGTGCCAGCAGTTTCGGACAGTCCACTGAAGCTTTCTTT. This codes for CASSFGQSTEAFF.

This clone was observed a single time. The V and J genes are TRBV7-2 and TRBJ2-7, with D tentatively TRBD1 (6 bases). Germline CDR1 reads SGHTA; CDR2 reads FQGNSA. This CDR3 has 13 residues. V lost 3 bases and J 2 bases, leaving 8 bases between the germline ends. The CDR3 sequence: CASSFYRAYEQYF. CDR3 sequence (DNA): TGTGCCAGCAGCTTCTACAGGGCCTACGAGCAGTACTTC.

The V call is TRBV5-1, the J call TRBJ2-1; 7 bases fit TRBD2. With 2 bases clipped from V and 9 bases from J, the junction kept 11 bases outside the gene matches. CDR3 length: 15 amino acids. Germline V CDR1 and CDR2: SGHRS, YFSETQ. The DNA of the CDR3 is TGCGCCAGCAGCTTATCGGGGGGTCCGGTGGGTGAGCAGTTCTTC. Its translation: CASSLSGGPVGEQFF.

This chain joins TRBV7-2 and TRBJ1-4; TRBD1 aligns across 7 bases. The germline CDR1 and CDR2 sequences are SGHTA and FQGNSA. The CDR3 totals 14 residues. The V gene end was trimmed by 5 bases and the J gene end by 5 bases; junction bases not matched to a gene: 5. Here the CDR3 reads CASSPDRPNEKLFF. For the CDR3, the DNA is TGTGCCAGCAGCCCGGACAGGCCCAATGAAAAACTGTTTTTT.

This chain connects TRBV6-6 to TRBJ1-5; 7 bases match TRBD1. Germline values: CDR1 MNHNY, CDR2 SVGAGI (reference sequence). Germline trimming cut 6 bases from V and 0 bases from J; bases unmatched to any gene: 5. The CDR3 has 15 residues. The DNA of the CDR3 is TGTGCCAGCAGGCCGGGACAGTATAGCAATCAGCCCCAGCATTTT. Protein product: CASRPGQYSNQPQHF.

This rearrangement joins TRBV29-1 to TRBJ1-2; 9 nucleotides align to TRBD1. Trimming at V came to 3 bases and at J to 6 bases, leaving 8 bases not matched to a gene. The CDR3 is made up of 14 amino acids. Germline CDR1 is SQVTM and CDR2 is ANQGSEA. The CDR3 DNA is TGCAGCGTTGATGTCCCACAGGGGGCTCATGGCTACACCTTC. Residues: CSVDVPQGAHGYTF. Drawing the rest from reference TRBV29-1 and TRBJ1-2, the complete variable domain is SAVISQKPSRDICQRGTSLTIQCQVDSQVTMMFWYRQQPGQSLTLIATANQGSEATYESGFVIDKFPISRPNLTFSTLTVSNMSPEDSSIYLCSVDVPQGAHGYTFGSGTRLTVV.

This clone was seen a handful of times. The chain links TRBV4-1 to TRBJ1-4; the D is unclear. The V gene's germline CDR1 is MGHRA and CDR2 YSYEKL. V was pared by 1 base and J by 0 bases, with 12 bases between. There are 17 residues in the CDR3. The CDR3: CASSQVDLGTTNEKLFF. CDR3 coding DNA: TGCGCCAGCAGCCAAGTCGACTTAGGGACAACTAATGAAAAACTGTTTTTT.

The chain carries TRBV18 and TRBJ2-7; the D is unclear. V lost 3 bases and J lost 1, with 10 bases in between. Germline lookup yields CDR1 KGHSH and CDR2 LQKENI. The CDR3 contains 14 residues. The CDR3 sequence: CASSPPKPSYEQYF. CDR3 DNA: TGTGCCAGCTCACCTCCAAAACCTTCCTACGAGCAGTACTTC.

The chain carries TRBV27 and TRBJ1-2; TRBD1 matches at 8 bases. This CDR3 comprises 15 residues. Looked up from germline, CDR1 is MNHEY and CDR2 is SMNVEV (reference sequence). The V gene end was trimmed by 5 bases and the J gene end by 0 bases; junction bases not matched to a gene: 5. CDR3 bases: TGTGCCAGCAGTATCCGGACAGGGACTAACTATGGCTACACCTTC. It codes for CASSIRTGTNYGYTF.

The rearrangement links TRBV7-2 to TRBJ1-2; D is undetermined. The CDR3 contains 11 residues. Looked up from germline, CDR1 is SGHTA and CDR2 is FQGNSA. V was cut by 8 bases and J by 8 bases, with 12 bases left in between. The CDR3 region has the DNA TGTGCCAGCCCCTACCTTCTAGGCTACACCTTC. This gives the protein CASPYLLGYTF.

The chain carries TRBV29-1 and TRBJ2-2; a possible D gene is TRBD2 (5 bases). Germline loops: CDR1 SQVTM, CDR2 ANQGSEA. The CDR3 consists of 13 residues. The V and J ends lost 4 bases and 5 bases respectively, with 11 bases between them. CDR3 protein: CSVAGKGTGELFF. CDR3 sequence (DNA): TGCAGCGTTGCGGGGAAAGGAACCGGGGAGCTGTTTTTT.

This clone appeared a single time. This chain joins TRBV28 and TRBJ1-2; tentatively, D is TRBD1 (5 bases). This CDR3 spans 14 amino acids. Germline V gene lookup returns CDR1 MDHEN and CDR2 SYDVKM. Trimming cost V 7 bases and J 2 bases, with 14 bases left between them. The DNA for the CDR3 is TGTGCCAGCAATCCTTCCTGGGGGAACTATGGCTACACCTTC. Translation gives CASNPSWGNYGYTF.

J is TRBJ1-3 and V is TRBV7-2; TRBD1 is a possible D gene (5 bases). This CDR3 has 16 amino acids. V gave up 4 bases and J gave up 0 bases, with 13 bases separating them. The germline CDR1 and CDR2 sequences are SGHTA and FQGNSA. CDR3 amino acids: CASSSEGWNSGNTIYF. The CDR3, as DNA: TGTGCCAGCAGCTCAGAGGGGTGGAACTCTGGAAACACCATATATTTT.